This T cell receptor beta chain emerged from a study of shared clonotypes between healthy human individuals. The assay used deep level. Assay used: immunoSEQ multiplex PCR; TCRdb lists only in-frame clones, some missing. The table has 1.6 million or so clones, roughly 96% seen once; the top ten hold about 1%. This clone appeared a single time. Germline V gene data show CDR1 as LNHNV and CDR2 as YYDKDF (reference sequence). J was trimmed by 5 bases and V by 0 bases; bases with no gene match: 11. This CDR3 spans 17 amino acids. A CD45RA+ naive subset and a CD45RA-negative memory subset were split from CD4+ cells.

V gene TRBV15 combines with J gene TRBJ2-5; TRBD2 matches 8 bases. The specimen was naive CD4+ T cells sorted from blood. Noted subset: CD45RA+ positively selected. This clonotype was sampled from a man younger than 45 in good health. In DNA, the CDR3 is TGTGCCACCAGCAGAGATTTTCCCGGGAGGGCCTGGGAGACCCAGTACTTC. Encoded protein: CATSRDFPGRAWETQYF.